The entry below gives a single TCR beta chain sequence along with its context. Its specific antigen is unknown. Base qualities were left out, and no much larger clone turns up one base away. This entry is derived from a study of T cells in tumors after PD-1 blockade (dated by TCRdb to between 2017 and 2020). As for the study more broadly: Patients were excluded if they had prior checkpoint blockade, use of systemic immunosuppressants, or recent radiotherapy or other anti-cancer therapy within 4 weeks. Treatment consisted of either cemiplimab 350 mg every 2 weeks or pembrolizumab 200 mg every 3 weeks. RECIST version 1.1 was used to evaluate clinical response. Paired single-cell RNA and TCR sequencing was performed on site-matched tumors from BCC or SCC patients before and after anti-PD-1 therapy. Ongoing daily vismodegib 150 mg was also given to a subset of patients during anti-PD-1 treatment. To compare blood and tumor clonotypes, bulk TCR sequencing was performed on 10 peripheral blood samples from roughly five patients. On average, peripheral blood samples had 95,000 to 140,000 TCR templates (range about 23,000-260,000) and 35,000 to 40,000 unique clonotypes. The research as a whole found: Where the novel T cell clones came from was not identified, and possible sources could include lymphoid organs or rare unexpanded clones inside the tumor or in the tumor periphery. About 40% of TCR clonotypes from the tumor were detected in blood, and certain novel exhausted tumor clones were present in blood collected before treatment, which suggests recruitment from the periphery.

The immunoSEQ platform was used for deep TCRbeta sequencing. As for the original processing: Only productive rearrangements were exported from the immunoSEQ Analyzer for further analysis. Bulk TCRbeta clonotypes were assigned T cell phenotypes by matching to single-cell RNA+TCR-seq clones sharing the same TCRbeta sequence. Tumor enrichment of a clone was calculated by dividing the clone's tumor frequency by the clone's PBMC frequency, both taken from bulk TCR sequencing. GLIPH was used to group TCRs into specificity groups, clusters of distinct TCRs likely recognizing common antigens via shared CDR3 motifs. Drawn from immuneACCESS, this table holds only the in-frame rearrangements with V and J called that TCRdb kept. Clones are partly lost; checked studies trace under half to an unresolved V gene and leave the rest unexplained. V, J and clone size are taken as reported in that table, and D and trimming were inferred from the DNA itself. The sample table holds 11,000 to 15,000 clones, of which over 80% were seen once. Approximately 25% of the sample is in the top ten clones.

The CDR3 covers 16 residues, taking in both the cysteine and the phenylalanine. Solely the CDR3 DNA is kept, with 48 bases framed from the first base. The germline V gene yields SGHRS for CDR1 and YFSETQ for CDR2. Cut back by 1 base and 2 bases, the V and J ends lie 14 bases apart. The label giving this sample's time point can be read as: after anti-PD-1 therapy. For bulk TCRbeta sequencing, genomic DNA was extracted from tumor biopsies or peripheral blood, and input amounts ranged from roughly 550 ng to 6,500 ng. Every patient was a poor candidate for surgical resection and had histologically proven advanced or metastatic basal or squamous cell carcinoma. The basal cell carcinoma cohort was made up of roughly 10 patients, and bulk tumor TCR sequencing was performed for roughly 8 of these patients.

Specimen: PBMCs, collected after anti-PD-1 treatment. This chain joins TRBV5-1 to TRBJ2-3, with TRBD2 perhaps the D gene, on 5 matching bases. This sequence was found in a human donor with basal cell carcinoma. The CDR3 region reads CASSLRPETNTDTQYF. The DNA is TGCGCCAGCAGCTTGAGGCCGGAGACTAACACAGATACGCAGTATTTT.